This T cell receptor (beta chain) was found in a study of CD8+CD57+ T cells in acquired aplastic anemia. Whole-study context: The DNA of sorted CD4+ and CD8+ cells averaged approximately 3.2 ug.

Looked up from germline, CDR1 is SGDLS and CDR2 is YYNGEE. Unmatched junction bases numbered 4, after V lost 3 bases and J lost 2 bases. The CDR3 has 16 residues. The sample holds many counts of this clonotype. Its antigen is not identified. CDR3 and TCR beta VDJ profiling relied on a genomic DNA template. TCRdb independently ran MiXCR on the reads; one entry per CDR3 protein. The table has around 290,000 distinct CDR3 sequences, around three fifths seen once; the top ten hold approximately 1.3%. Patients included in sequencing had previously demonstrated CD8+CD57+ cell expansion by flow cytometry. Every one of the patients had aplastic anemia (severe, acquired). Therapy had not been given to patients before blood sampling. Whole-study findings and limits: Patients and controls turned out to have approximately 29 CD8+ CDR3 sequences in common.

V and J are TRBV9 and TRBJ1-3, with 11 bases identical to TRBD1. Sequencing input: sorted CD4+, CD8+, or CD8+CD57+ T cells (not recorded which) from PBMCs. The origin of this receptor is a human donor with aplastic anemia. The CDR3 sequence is CASSAVGQGAGNTIYF. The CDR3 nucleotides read TGTGCCAGCAGCGCCGTGGGACAGGGGGCTGGAAACACCATATATTTT.